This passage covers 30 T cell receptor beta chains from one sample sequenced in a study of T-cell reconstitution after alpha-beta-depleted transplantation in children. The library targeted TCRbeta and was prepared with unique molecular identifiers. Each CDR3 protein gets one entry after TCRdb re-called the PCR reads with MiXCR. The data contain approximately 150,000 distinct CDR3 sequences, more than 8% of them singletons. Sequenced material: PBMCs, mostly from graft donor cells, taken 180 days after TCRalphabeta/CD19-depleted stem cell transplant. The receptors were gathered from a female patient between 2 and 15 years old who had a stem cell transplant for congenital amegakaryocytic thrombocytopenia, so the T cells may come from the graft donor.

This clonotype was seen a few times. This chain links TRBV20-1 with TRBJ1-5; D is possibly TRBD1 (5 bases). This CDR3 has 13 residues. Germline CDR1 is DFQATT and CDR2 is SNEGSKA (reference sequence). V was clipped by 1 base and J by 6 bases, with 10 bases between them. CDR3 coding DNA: TGCAGTGCTAGAGGATCAGGGTTTCAGCCCCAGCATTTT. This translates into CSARGSGFQPQHF.

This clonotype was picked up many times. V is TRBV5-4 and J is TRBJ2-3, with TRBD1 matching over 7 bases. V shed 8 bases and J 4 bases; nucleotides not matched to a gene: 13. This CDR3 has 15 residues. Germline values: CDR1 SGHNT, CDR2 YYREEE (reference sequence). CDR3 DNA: TGTGCCAGACCCAACACAGGGGTTCCTTCAGATACGCAGTATTTT. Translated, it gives CARPNTGVPSDTQYF.

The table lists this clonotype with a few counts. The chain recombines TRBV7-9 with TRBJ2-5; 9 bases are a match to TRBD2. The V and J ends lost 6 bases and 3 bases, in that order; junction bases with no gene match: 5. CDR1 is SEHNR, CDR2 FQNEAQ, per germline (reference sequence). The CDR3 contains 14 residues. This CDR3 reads CASRSAGGEETQYF. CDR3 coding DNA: TGTGCCAGCAGATCAGCGGGGGGAGAAGAGACCCAGTACTTC.

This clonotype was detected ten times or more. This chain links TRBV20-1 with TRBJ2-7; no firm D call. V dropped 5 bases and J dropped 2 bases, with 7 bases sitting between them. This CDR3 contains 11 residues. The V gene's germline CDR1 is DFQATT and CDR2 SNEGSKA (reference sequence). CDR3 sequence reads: CSADGPYEQYF. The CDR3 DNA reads TGCAGTGCTGATGGCCCCTACGAGCAGTACTTC.

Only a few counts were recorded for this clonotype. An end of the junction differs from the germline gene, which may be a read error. CDR3 DNA: TGCAGTGCTAGACGGGACAGGGGTTCACCCCTCCACTTC. As protein: CSARRDRGSPLHF. This rearrangement joins TRBV20-1 to TRBJ1-6; 10 bases are a match to TRBD1. From germline, CDR1 is DFQATT and CDR2 SNEGSKA (reference sequence). The CDR3 sequence is 13 residues long.

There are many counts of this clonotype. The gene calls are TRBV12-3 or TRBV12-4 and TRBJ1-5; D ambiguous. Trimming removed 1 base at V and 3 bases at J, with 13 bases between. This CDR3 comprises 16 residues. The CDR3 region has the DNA TGTGCCAGCAGTTTAGAACCAATAGGTGCCAATCAGCCCCAGCATTTT. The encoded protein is CASSLEPIGANQPQHF.

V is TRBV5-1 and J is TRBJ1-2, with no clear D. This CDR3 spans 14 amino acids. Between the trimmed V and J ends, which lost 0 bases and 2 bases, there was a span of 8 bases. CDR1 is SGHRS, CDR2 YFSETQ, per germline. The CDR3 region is CASSLADSNYGYTF. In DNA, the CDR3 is TGCGCCAGCAGCTTGGCGGACTCAAACTATGGCTACACCTTC.

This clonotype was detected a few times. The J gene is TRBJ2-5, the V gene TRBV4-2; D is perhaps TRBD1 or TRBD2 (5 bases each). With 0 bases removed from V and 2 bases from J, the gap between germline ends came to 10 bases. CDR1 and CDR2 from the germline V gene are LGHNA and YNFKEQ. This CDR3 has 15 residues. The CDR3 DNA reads TGTGCCAGCAGCCAAGAGGCCGGGGCTCAAGAGACCCAGTACTTC. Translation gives CASSQEAGAQETQYF.

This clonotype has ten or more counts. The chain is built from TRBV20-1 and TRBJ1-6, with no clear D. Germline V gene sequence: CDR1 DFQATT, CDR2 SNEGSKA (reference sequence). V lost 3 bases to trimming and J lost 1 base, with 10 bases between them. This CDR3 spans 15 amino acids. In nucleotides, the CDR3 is TGCAGTGCTAGGGGCGTCCCGTCCTATAATTCACCCCTCCACTTT. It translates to CSARGVPSYNSPLHF.

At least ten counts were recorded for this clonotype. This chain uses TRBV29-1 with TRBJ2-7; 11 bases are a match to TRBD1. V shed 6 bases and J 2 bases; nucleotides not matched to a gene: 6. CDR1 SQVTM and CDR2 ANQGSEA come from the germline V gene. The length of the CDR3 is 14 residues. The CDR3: CSVKDRGRPYEQYF. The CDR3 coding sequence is TGCAGCGTGAAGGACAGGGGGCGGCCCTACGAGCAGTACTTC.

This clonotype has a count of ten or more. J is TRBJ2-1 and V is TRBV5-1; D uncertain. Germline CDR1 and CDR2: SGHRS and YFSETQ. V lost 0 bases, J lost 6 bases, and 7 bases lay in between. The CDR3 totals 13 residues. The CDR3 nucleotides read TGCGCCAGCAGCTTGGGGCAGGTCAATGAGCAGTTCTTC. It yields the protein CASSLGQVNEQFF.

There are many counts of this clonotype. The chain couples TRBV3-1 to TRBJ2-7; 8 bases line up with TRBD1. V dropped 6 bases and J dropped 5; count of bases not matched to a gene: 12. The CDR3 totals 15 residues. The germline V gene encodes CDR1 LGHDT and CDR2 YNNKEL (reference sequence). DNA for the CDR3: TGTGCCAGCAGTCGCGGACGGGACAGGCCTGACGAGCAGTACTTC. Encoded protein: CASSRGRDRPDEQYF.

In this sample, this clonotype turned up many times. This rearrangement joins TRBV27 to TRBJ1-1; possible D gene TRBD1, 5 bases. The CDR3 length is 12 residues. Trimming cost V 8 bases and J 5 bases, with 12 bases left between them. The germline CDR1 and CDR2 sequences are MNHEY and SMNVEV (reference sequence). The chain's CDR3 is CASWGVGTEAFF. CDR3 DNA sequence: TGTGCCAGCTGGGGGGTCGGGACTGAAGCTTTCTTT.

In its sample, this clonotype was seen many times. CDR3 sequence (DNA): TGTGCCAGCGGGCCGGTTAAAGAGACCCAGTACTTC. It codes for CASGPVKETQYF. The gene calls are TRBV7-8 and TRBJ2-5; no clear D gene. V dropped 8 bases and J dropped 3 bases, with 10 bases sitting between them. The CDR3 is 12 residues long. Germline CDR1 and CDR2: SGHVS and FQNEAQ.

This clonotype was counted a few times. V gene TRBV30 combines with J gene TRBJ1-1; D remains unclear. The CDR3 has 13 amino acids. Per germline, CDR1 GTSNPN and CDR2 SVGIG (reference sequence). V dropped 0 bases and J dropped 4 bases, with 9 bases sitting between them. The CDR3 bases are TGTGCCTGGAGTGTAGAGTGGGGCACTGAAGCTTTCTTT. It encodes CAWSVEWGTEAFF.

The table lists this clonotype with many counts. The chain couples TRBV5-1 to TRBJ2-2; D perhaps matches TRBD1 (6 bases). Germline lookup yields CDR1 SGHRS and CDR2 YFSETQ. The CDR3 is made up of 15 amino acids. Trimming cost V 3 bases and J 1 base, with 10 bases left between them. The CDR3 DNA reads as TGCGCCAGCAGCTCGCCGACAGGGAACACCGGGGAGCTGTTTTTT. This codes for CASSSPTGNTGELFF.

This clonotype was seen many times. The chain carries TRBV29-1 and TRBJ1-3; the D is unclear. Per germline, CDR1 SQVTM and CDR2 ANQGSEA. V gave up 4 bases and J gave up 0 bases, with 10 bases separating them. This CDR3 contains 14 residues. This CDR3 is CSVAGPSSGNTIYF. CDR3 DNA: TGCAGCGTTGCAGGCCCTAGCTCTGGAAACACCATATATTTT.

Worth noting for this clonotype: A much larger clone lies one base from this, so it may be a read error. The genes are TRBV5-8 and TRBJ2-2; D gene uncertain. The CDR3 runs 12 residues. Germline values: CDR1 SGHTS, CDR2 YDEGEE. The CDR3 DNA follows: TGTGCCAGCGGCTTCGGCACCGGGGAGCTGTTTTTT. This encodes CASGFGTGELFF.

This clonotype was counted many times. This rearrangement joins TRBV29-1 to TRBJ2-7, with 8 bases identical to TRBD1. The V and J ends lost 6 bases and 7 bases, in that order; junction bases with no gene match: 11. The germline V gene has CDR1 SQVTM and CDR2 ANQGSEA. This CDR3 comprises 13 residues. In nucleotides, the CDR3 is TGCAGCGTACCGGGACAGGCGTCTACTGAGCAGTACTTC. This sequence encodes CSVPGQASTEQYF.

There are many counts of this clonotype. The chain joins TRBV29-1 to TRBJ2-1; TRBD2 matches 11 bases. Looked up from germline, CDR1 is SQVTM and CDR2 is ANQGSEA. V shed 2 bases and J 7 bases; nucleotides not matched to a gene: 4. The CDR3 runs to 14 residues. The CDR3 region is CSVETLAGANEQFF. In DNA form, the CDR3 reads TGCAGCGTTGAAACACTAGCGGGAGCGAATGAGCAGTTCTTC.

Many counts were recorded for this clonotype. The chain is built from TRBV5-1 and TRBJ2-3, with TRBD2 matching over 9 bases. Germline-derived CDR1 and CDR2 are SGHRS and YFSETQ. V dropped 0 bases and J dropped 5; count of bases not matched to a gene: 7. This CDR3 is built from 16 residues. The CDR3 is CASSLATAGGLDTQYF. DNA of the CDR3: TGCGCCAGCAGCTTGGCGACAGCGGGGGGCTTAGATACGCAGTATTTT.

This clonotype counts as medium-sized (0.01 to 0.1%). The CDR3 here is CSVVRDENIQYF. The CDR3 bases are TGCAGCGTTGTCAGGGACGAAAACATTCAGTACTTC. This sequence joins TRBV29-1 and TRBJ2-4; D possibly matches TRBD1 or TRBD2 (5 bases each). Trimming took off 4 bases at V and 5 bases at J, with 9 bases between the two ends. Germline CDR1 and CDR2: SQVTM and ANQGSEA. The CDR3 length is 12 residues.

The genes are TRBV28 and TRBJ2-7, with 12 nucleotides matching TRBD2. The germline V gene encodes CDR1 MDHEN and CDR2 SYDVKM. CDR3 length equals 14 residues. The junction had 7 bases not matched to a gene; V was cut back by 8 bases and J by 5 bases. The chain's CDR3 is CASLRTSGIHEQYF. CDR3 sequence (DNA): TGTGCCAGCCTCAGGACTAGCGGGATCCACGAGCAGTACTTC.

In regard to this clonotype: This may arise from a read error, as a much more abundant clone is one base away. The CDR3 loop is CASKTGSLTNEKLFF. As DNA, the CDR3 is TGTGCCAGCAAGACGGGTTCGCTAACTAATGAAAAACTGTTTTTT. This sequence joins TRBV28 and TRBJ1-4; D not certain. The CDR3 sequence is 15 residues long. CDR1 and CDR2 from the germline V gene are MDHEN and SYDVKM. The germline V and J ends were trimmed by 7 bases and 1 base, with 13 bases remaining between them.

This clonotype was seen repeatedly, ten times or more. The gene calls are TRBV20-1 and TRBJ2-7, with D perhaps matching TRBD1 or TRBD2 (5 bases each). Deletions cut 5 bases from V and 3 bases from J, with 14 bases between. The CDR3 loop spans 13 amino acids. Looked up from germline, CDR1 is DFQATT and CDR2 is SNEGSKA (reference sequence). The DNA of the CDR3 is TGCAGTGCTTCCCGGGACGGCCTCTACGAGCAGTACTTC. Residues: CSASRDGLYEQYF.

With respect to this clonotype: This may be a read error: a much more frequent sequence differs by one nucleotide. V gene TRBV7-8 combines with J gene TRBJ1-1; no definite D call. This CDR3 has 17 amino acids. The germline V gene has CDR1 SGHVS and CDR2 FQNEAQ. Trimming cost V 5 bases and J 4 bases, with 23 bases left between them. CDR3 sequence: CASSPDGVGGRATEAFF. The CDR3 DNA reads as TGTGCCAGCAGCCCAGATGGTGTAGGAGGGCGGGCCACTGAAGCTTTCTTT.

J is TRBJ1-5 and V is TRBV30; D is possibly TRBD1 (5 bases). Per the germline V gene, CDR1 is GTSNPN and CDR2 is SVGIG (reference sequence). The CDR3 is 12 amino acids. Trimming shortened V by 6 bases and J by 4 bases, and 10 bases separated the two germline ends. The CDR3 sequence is CACNRGNQPQHF. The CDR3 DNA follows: TGTGCCTGTAATAGGGGAAATCAGCCCCAGCATTTT.

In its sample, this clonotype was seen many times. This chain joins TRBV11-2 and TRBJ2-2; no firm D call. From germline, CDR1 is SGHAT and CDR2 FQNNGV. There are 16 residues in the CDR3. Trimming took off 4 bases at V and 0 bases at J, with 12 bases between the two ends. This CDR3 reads CASSSYAAPNTGELFF. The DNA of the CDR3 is TGTGCCAGCAGCTCGTACGCCGCCCCGAACACCGGGGAGCTGTTTTTT. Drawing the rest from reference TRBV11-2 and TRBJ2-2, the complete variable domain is EAGVAQSPRYKIIEKRQSVAFWCNPISGHATLYWYQQILGQGPKLLIQFQNNGVVDDSQLPKDRFSAERLKGVDSTLKIQPAKLEDSAVYLCASSSYAAPNTGELFFGEGSRLTVL.

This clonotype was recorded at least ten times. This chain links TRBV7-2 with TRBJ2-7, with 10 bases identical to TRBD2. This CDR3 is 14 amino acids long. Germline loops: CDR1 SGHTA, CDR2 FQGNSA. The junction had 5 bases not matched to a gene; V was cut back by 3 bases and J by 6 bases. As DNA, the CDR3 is TGTGCCAGCAGCTTGAGCTTAGCGGGAGGCGAGCAGTACTTC. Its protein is CASSLSLAGGEQYF.

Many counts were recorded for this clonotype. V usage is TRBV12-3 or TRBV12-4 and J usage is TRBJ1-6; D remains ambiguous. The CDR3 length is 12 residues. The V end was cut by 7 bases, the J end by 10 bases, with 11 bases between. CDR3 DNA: TGTGCCAGCACCCAAACGGGCTCACCCCTCCACTTT. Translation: CASTQTGSPLHF.